This section outlines one T cell receptor (beta chain) sequence together with its context. Its antigen is currently unknown. This specimen belongs to a study of cytomegalovirus exposure and HLA in healthy donors. Study-wide context: Earlier, some 170 million T cells were analyzed, and approximately 110 million unique TCR beta sequences were found among them. Study results and caveats: There were a few CMV-associated chains whose specificity for CMV antigens was confirmed in vitro.

Vbeta (60) and Jbeta (13) primers were used in the PCR. Repertoires were generated with immunoSEQ multiplex PCR, while TCRdb's copy carries only in-frame clones and drops some. The sample holds 180,000 or so clones. Germline-derived CDR1 and CDR2 are MNHNS and SASEGT. The V gene lost 1 base and the J gene lost 6 bases, with 13 bases spanning the gap. The CDR3 is 14 amino acids. The receptor comes from a woman under 30 in good health and CMV-seropositive. J is TRBJ2-7 and V is TRBV6-1, with a tentative D call TRBD1 (5 bases). Sequenced material: PBMCs. The CDR3 DNA is TGTGCCAGCAGTGAAGACAGCAGGGTCCGCGAGCAGTACTTC. Protein: CASSEDSRVREQYF.